A single sample is the source of the 30 T cell receptor beta chains below, sequenced in a study of blood T cell repertoires in COVID-19. Using immunoSEQ multiplex PCR, the repertoire was profiled, and TCRdb retains in-frame clones only, with some absent. The profile shows tens of thousands of clones, 82% of them singletons. The specimen was peripheral blood. These receptor sequences come from a woman older than 75 with acute or convalescent COVID-19.

This clone was observed once. The genes are TRBV11-2 and TRBJ2-5; D remains unclear. The CDR3 contains 13 residues. V lost 3 bases and J lost 4, with 9 bases in between. Germline V gene sequence: CDR1 SGHAT, CDR2 FQNNGV. The CDR3, as DNA: TGTGCCAGCAGCTTGAGCGCCCCAGAGACCCAGTACTTC. It yields the protein CASSLSAPETQYF.

V usage is TRBV27 and J usage is TRBJ1-2; 8 bases match TRBD1. This CDR3 comprises 13 residues. Germline V gene lookup returns CDR1 MNHEY and CDR2 SMNVEV (reference sequence). After removal of 6 bases from V and 3 bases from J, the junction contained 3 bases not matched to a gene. The CDR3 nucleotides read TGTGCCAGCAGACCGACAGGGGACTATGGCTACACCTTC. Amino acids: CASRPTGDYGYTF.

The genes are TRBV7-3 and TRBJ2-3, with 7 nucleotides matching TRBD2. CDR3 length equals 16 residues. CDR1 and CDR2 (germline): SGHTA, FQGTGA. V lost 5 bases to trimming and J lost 5 bases; unmatched junction nucleotides: 13. As DNA, the CDR3 is TGTGCCAGCAGCCAAAGGGCGGGAGTCGGGAAAGATACGCAGTATTTT. Amino acids: CASSQRAGVGKDTQYF.

The V gene is TRBV5-4, the J gene TRBJ2-7, with a weak D call TRBD2 (5 bases). Trimming removed 2 bases at V and 3 bases at J, with 12 bases between. Germline CDR1 reads SGHNT; CDR2 reads YYREEE (reference sequence). The CDR3 runs 14 residues. DNA of the CDR3: TGTGCCAGCAGCTTCGGCGGGTGGGACTACGAGCAGTACTTC. This sequence encodes CASSFGGWDYEQYF.

The rearrangement links TRBV20-1 to TRBJ2-7; tentatively, D is TRBD1 (5 bases). The CDR3 is 13 amino acids. V shed 3 bases and J shed 5 bases, with 14 bases lying between them. Germline V gene sequence: CDR1 DFQATT, CDR2 SNEGSKA (reference sequence). The CDR3 region has the DNA TGCAGTGCTAGTACAGGAGACCACGACGAGCAGTACTTC. This codes for CSASTGDHDEQYF.

A single count supports this clone. This chain uses TRBV5-1 with TRBJ2-5; perhaps TRBD2 as D (6 bases). CDR3 length: 13 residues. Trimming removed 1 base at V and 5 bases at J, with 9 bases between. Germline V gives CDR1 SGHRS, CDR2 YFSETQ. As DNA, the CDR3 is TGCGCCAGCAGCTTGTTTCGGGGGGAGACCCAGTACTTC. It yields the protein CASSLFRGETQYF.

The chain uses TRBV5-1 and TRBJ2-1; the match to TRBD2 covers 7 bases. CDR1 and CDR2 from the germline V gene are SGHRS and YFSETQ. The CDR3 consists of 15 residues. Trimming took 3 bases from V and 3 from J; bases not matched to a gene: 6. The CDR3 is CASSYGGEGYNEQFF. The DNA for the CDR3 is TGCGCCAGCAGCTATGGAGGGGAGGGCTACAATGAGCAGTTCTTC. The full variable domain, its missing parts supplied by reference TRBV5-1 and TRBJ2-1, is KAGVTQTPRYLIKTRGQQVTLSCSPISGHRSVSWYQQTPGQGLQFLFEYFSETQRNKGNFPGRFSGRQFSNSRSEMNVSTLELGDSALYLCASSYGGEGYNEQFFGPGTRLTVL.

The rearrangement uses TRBV18 and TRBJ2-3, with TRBD2 matching 15 bases. The CDR3 is made up of 19 amino acids. Losses at the gene ends were 1 base for V and 7 bases for J; bases not matched to a gene: 12. Germline loops: CDR1 KGHSH, CDR2 LQKENI. CDR3 bases: TGTGCCAGCTCACCACGCTCGCGGACTAGCGGGAGGGCAGAGAATACGCAGTATTTT. This encodes CASSPRSRTSGRAENTQYF.

The chain joins TRBV18 to TRBJ1-6; D call uncertain. Germline V gives CDR1 KGHSH, CDR2 LQKENI. The CDR3 extends over 14 amino acids. V was trimmed by 3 bases and J by 13 bases, leaving 16 bases between them. The CDR3 region is CASSPGGLSSPLHF. Here the CDR3 DNA reads TGTGCCAGCTCACCCGGAGGTTTGTCGTCGCCCCTCCACTTT.

The chain has TRBV2 and TRBJ2-2; TRBD2 is a possible D gene (5 bases). The V and J ends lost 1 base and 4 bases respectively, with 13 bases between them. The CDR3 sequence is 16 residues long. Germline-derived CDR1 and CDR2 are SNHLY and FYNNEI. CDR3 protein: CASSEGGRSGTGELFF. CDR3 sequence (DNA): TGTGCCAGCAGTGAAGGAGGTCGGAGCGGCACCGGGGAGCTGTTTTTT.

The V and J genes are TRBV2 and TRBJ2-7; D uncertain. The CDR3 has 12 residues. V was clipped by 1 base and J by 3 bases, with 4 bases between them. Germline loops: CDR1 SNHLY, CDR2 FYNNEI. CDR3 sequence (DNA): TGTGCCAGCAGTGAAGATCGCTACGAGCAGTACTTC. Translated, it gives CASSEDRYEQYF. Using reference TRBV2 and TRBJ2-7 for the parts outside the CDR3, the full variable domain is EPEVTQTPSHQVTQMGQEVILRCVPISNHLYFYWYRQILGQKVEFLVSFYNNEISEKSEIFDDQFSVERPDGSNFTLKIRSTKLEDSAMYFCASSEDRYEQYFGPGTRLTVT.

Written as DNA, the CDR3 is TGTGCCAGCAGCCTAACGACAGGGAACTACGAGCAGTACTTC. It encodes CASSLTTGNYEQYF. V usage is TRBV11-3 and J usage is TRBJ2-7; 7 bases agree with TRBD1. The CDR3 extends over 14 amino acids. Germline V gene sequence: CDR1 SGHNT, CDR2 YENEEA. V lost 5 bases and J lost 3; bases outside the gene matches: 7.

This sequence joins TRBV14 and TRBJ2-1, with TRBD2 matching over 14 bases. Germline CDR1 reads SGHDN; CDR2 reads FVKESK. Losses at the gene ends were 0 bases for V and 5 bases for J; bases not matched to a gene: 15. The CDR3 runs to 21 residues. The DNA for the CDR3 is TGTGCCAGCAGCCAAGATCGGGGGACTAGCGGGAGTCGAAACCGGAACAATGAGCAGTTCTTC. Protein: CASSQDRGTSGSRNRNNEQFF.

The chain has TRBV9 and TRBJ2-1; D perhaps matches TRBD1 (6 bases). Looked up from germline, CDR1 is SGDLS and CDR2 is YYNGEE. Trimming removed 4 bases at V and 9 bases at J, with 26 bases between. The CDR3 has 17 residues. CDR3 sequence (DNA): TGTGCCAGCAGCCATCTCCGAGTTTTGCGTAGAGGGGGTGAGCAGTTCTTC. Protein sequence: CASSHLRVLRRGGEQFF.

V and J are TRBV6-5 and TRBJ2-7, with 8 bases lining up with TRBD1. The CDR3 sequence is 12 residues long. J gave up 6 bases and V 4 bases, and 2 bases lay outside the gene matches. Germline assignment: CDR1 MNHEY and CDR2 SVGAGI. The CDR3 DNA reads TGTGCCAGCAGTTTAACAGGGGGCGAGCAGTACTTC. Protein sequence: CASSLTGGEQYF.

The CDR3: CASSEFPSGTSTDTQYF. The CDR3 DNA reads TGCGCCAGCAGCGAGTTCCCTAGCGGGACGAGCACAGATACGCAGTATTTT. This chain joins TRBV5-1 and TRBJ2-3, with TRBD2 matching over 9 bases. Germline assignment: CDR1 SGHRS and CDR2 YFSETQ. V dropped 4 bases and J dropped 0; count of bases not matched to a gene: 9. This CDR3 is 17 amino acids long. The whole variable domain, filled in from reference TRBV5-1 and TRBJ2-3, reads KAGVTQTPRYLIKTRGQQVTLSCSPISGHRSVSWYQQTPGQGLQFLFEYFSETQRNKGNFPGRFSGRQFSNSRSEMNVSTLELGDSALYLCASSEFPSGTSTDTQYFGPGTRLTVL.

The J gene is TRBJ2-7, the V gene TRBV29-1, with D possibly being TRBD1 (6 bases). The CDR3 is 12 residues long. Trimming stripped 5 bases from V and 0 bases from J, with 8 bases between. The germline gives CDR1 SQVTM, CDR2 ANQGSEA. The CDR3 here is CSVQGNSYEQYF. The CDR3 bases are TGCAGCGTTCAGGGGAACTCCTACGAGCAGTACTTC.

This clone was counted between two and nine times. The chain uses TRBV10-1 and TRBJ2-2, with 11 bases lining up with TRBD2. V lost 2 bases to trimming and J lost 0 bases; unmatched junction nucleotides: 5. The CDR3 has 18 amino acids. Germline V lookup: CDR1 WNHNN, CDR2 SYGVQD (reference sequence). CDR3 residues: CASSEIAGGFANTGELFF. The CDR3 nucleotides read TGCGCCAGCAGTGAGATAGCGGGAGGGTTCGCGAACACCGGGGAGCTGTTTTTT.

The V call is TRBV6-5, the J call TRBJ2-2, with 7 bases fitting TRBD1. Germline V lookup: CDR1 MNHEY, CDR2 SVGAGI. The V segment lost 8 bases and the J segment 0 bases; nucleotides outside the gene matches: 3. The CDR3 totals 14 residues. This chain's CDR3 is CASWGQTNTGELFF. The CDR3 DNA is TGTGCCAGCTGGGGACAGACGAACACCGGGGAGCTGTTTTTT.

V usage is TRBV12-5 and J usage is TRBJ1-4; TRBD1 matches 9 bases. J was trimmed by 7 bases and V by 6 bases; bases with no gene match: 6. CDR3 size: 14 residues. Germline V CDR1 and CDR2: LGHNT, FRNRAP. The CDR3 coding sequence is TGTGCTAGTGGCCGGGACAGGGTCGGTGAAAAACTGTTTTTT. As protein: CASGRDRVGEKLFF.

The chain employs TRBV5-6 and TRBJ1-5; D is perhaps TRBD1 (5 bases). The CDR3 extends over 14 amino acids. CDR1 SGHDT and CDR2 YYEEEE come from the germline V gene. The ends were cut back, 4 bases at V and 0 bases at J, with 8 bases in the middle. The CDR3 loop reads CASSRGSSNQPQHF. CDR3 sequence (DNA): TGTGCCAGCAGCCGGGGGAGTAGCAATCAGCCCCAGCATTTT.

In this sample, this clone turned up a few times. This chain links TRBV19 with TRBJ2-7, with 7 bases matching TRBD1. Germline CDR1 LNHDA, CDR2 SQIVND (reference sequence). V shed 5 bases and J 7 bases; nucleotides not matched to a gene: 11. This CDR3 contains 14 residues. CDR3 region: CASSLTGALREQYF. As DNA, the CDR3 is TGTGCCAGTAGTTTAACAGGGGCCCTCCGGGAGCAGTACTTC.

This sequence joins TRBV15 and TRBJ1-5; 8 bases agree with TRBD1. The V segment lost 5 bases and the J segment 3 bases; nucleotides outside the gene matches: 6. CDR1 is LNHNV and CDR2 is YYDKDF in the germline V gene (reference sequence). The CDR3 contains 15 residues. DNA of the CDR3: TGTGCCACCAGCGGAACGGACAGGGTCAATCAGCCCCAGCATTTT. Its translation: CATSGTDRVNQPQHF.

The J gene is TRBJ2-7, the V gene TRBV18; 8 bases agree with TRBD1. Germline V gives CDR1 KGHSH, CDR2 LQKENI. Unmatched junction bases numbered 11, after V lost 9 bases and J lost 7 bases. This CDR3 is built from 13 residues. CDR3 region: CASKQTGAGEQYF. Written as DNA, the CDR3 is TGTGCCAGTAAACAGACAGGGGCGGGAGAGCAGTACTTC.

This clone came up once. The gene calls are TRBV28 and TRBJ1-2; 7 positions agree with TRBD1. The germline V gene encodes CDR1 MDHEN and CDR2 SYDVKM. This CDR3 has 13 residues. With 5 bases clipped from V and 6 bases from J, the junction kept 6 bases outside the gene matches. DNA for the CDR3: TGTGCCAGCAGTGGCGGGACAGCTCATGGCTACACCTTC. The encoded protein is CASSGGTAHGYTF.

V gene TRBV25-1 combines with J gene TRBJ1-2; maybe TRBD1 (5 bases). Germline loops: CDR1 MGHDK, CDR2 SYGVNS. Trimming stripped 4 bases from V and 4 bases from J, with 7 bases between. The CDR3 consists of 12 residues. CDR3: CASSGTPYGYTF. The CDR3 DNA is TGTGCCAGCAGTGGGACACCCTATGGCTACACCTTC.

The chain combines TRBV7-9 with TRBJ1-4; D is uncertain. V was clipped by 6 bases and J by 7 bases, with 12 bases between them. The CDR3 runs 13 residues. Germline lookup yields CDR1 SEHNR and CDR2 FQNEAQ (reference sequence). The CDR3 protein is CASSPGAAEKLFF. For the CDR3, the DNA is TGTGCCAGCAGTCCAGGTGCTGCTGAAAAACTGTTTTTT.

CDR3 DNA sequence: TGTGCCAGTCGGACAGGGGGTACCTATGGCTACACCTTC. This translates into CASRTGGTYGYTF. The gene calls are TRBV19 and TRBJ1-2; TRBD1 agrees at 10 bases. The V gene's germline CDR1 is LNHDA and CDR2 SQIVND (reference sequence). The V and J ends lost 8 bases and 4 bases, in that order; junction bases with no gene match: 4. The CDR3 runs 13 residues.

The V gene is TRBV28, the J gene TRBJ2-3, with 8 bases that match TRBD2. CDR1 is MDHEN, CDR2 SYDVKM, per germline. CDR3 size: 14 residues. V gave up 4 bases and J gave up 2 bases; unmatched junction bases: 2. CDR3 sequence reads: CASSSSGLTDTQYF. CDR3 bases: TGTGCCAGCAGTTCTAGCGGGCTCACAGATACGCAGTATTTT.

This chain uses TRBV11-2 with TRBJ1-3; the match to TRBD1 covers 10 bases. The CDR3 is 14 amino acids. Germline V gene data show CDR1 as SGHAT and CDR2 as FQNNGV. V lost 3 bases and J lost 7; bases outside the gene matches: 3. The CDR3 here is CASSFDRGPNTIYF. Here the CDR3 DNA reads TGTGCCAGCAGCTTTGACAGGGGGCCCAACACCATATATTTT.